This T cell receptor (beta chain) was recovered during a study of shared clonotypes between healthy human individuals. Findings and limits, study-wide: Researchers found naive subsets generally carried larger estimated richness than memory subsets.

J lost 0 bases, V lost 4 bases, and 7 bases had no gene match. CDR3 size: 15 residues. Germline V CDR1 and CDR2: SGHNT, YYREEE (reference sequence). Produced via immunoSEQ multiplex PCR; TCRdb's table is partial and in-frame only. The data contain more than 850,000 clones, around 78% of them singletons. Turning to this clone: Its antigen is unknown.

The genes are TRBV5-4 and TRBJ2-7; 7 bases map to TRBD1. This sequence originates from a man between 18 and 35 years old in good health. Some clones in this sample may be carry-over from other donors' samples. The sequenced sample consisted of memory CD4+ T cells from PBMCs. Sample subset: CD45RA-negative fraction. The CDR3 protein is CASSTKGADSYEQYF. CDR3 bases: TGTGCCAGCAGCACCAAGGGGGCGGACTCCTACGAGCAGTACTTC.